This TCR beta chain was sequenced for a study of cytomegalovirus exposure and HLA in healthy donors (dated by TCRdb to about 2017). Concerning the study at large: According to a later analysis, the approximately 120 validation repertoires were produced on the same platform as the 666 repertoires of the first cohort. The study was designed to test whether signatures of past pathogen exposure could be identified by cataloging public T cell receptors. Along with the approximately 700-subject first cohort, a separate validation cohort of approximately 110 different subjects was used. The study combined high-throughput TCR immunosequencing, statistical association of individual TCRs with disease status, and machine learning to predict cytomegalovirus infection status.

The paper as a whole reports these results and caveats: The validation cohort had no HLA typing available for a later analysis, so co-occurrence within that cohort was assessed over all 120 or so repertoires. A total of some 180 TCR beta chains were listed by the study as associated with cytomegalovirus. In a later analysis, TCRs clustered in the first cohort were found to also tend to co-occur in the 100 to 150 validation repertoires, with 94% of cluster scores above 0. Across donors, most TCR sequences were observed very rarely, whereas some public TCRs were present in many individuals. It was suggested by the authors that the approach could potentially be generalized to other disease states and immunological phenotypes. Cytomegalovirus status was reported to be diagnosed by the classifier with high specificity and sensitivity in both the original and validation cohorts. In vitro tests confirmed that a few of the cytomegalovirus-associated TCR beta chains recognize cytomegalovirus antigens.

Comment on this clone: The specificity of this receptor is unknown. The sample holds no much larger clone one base away, and base qualities are not on file.

The donors were included in the validation cohort of 90 to 150 subjects, a group kept apart from the approximately 700-subject first cohort. From the cysteine up to the phenylalanine, the CDR3 has a length of 15 residues. The read is trimmed to its CDR3 DNA, 45 bases read in frame from base 1. Reading the germline V gene (reference sequence) gives CDR1 SGHKS and CDR2 YYEKEE. After removal of 2 bases from V and 3 bases from J, the junction retains 2 bases not matched to a gene. Libraries were prepared through the immunoSEQ multiplex PCR assay. The published analysis was carried out like this. A statistical classification framework was developed to diagnose cytomegalovirus status using the catalog of TCR beta chain sequences. TCRdb holds this immuneACCESS table with in-frame rearrangements only. Some clones are missing; in checked studies, unresolved V genes explain under half, and the rest has no known cause. Clone size and V and J calls were adopted from that table, with D and trimming inferred from the DNA. Across this sample there are approximately 230,000 clones, with roughly 84% seen only once. The ten largest make up about 12% of the sample.

The clonotype comes from a man aged 18-30 years in good health and CMV-seropositive. The rearranged chain carries TRBV5-5 and TRBJ2-1; a stretch of 10 junction bases matches TRBD2. The sequencing input was PBMCs. The DNA sequence follows: TGTGCCAGCAGCTTACCTAGCGGGAGCTACAATGAGCAGTTCTTC. Its translation reads: CASSLPSGSYNEQFF. The entire variable domain, with the stretches around the CDR3 drawn from the reference TRBV5-5 and TRBJ2-1 proteins, is DAGVTQSPTHLIKTRGQQVTLRCSPISGHKSVSWYQQVLGQGPQFIFQYYEKEERGRGNFPDRFSARQFPNYSSELNVNALLLGDSALYLCASSLPSGSYNEQFFGPGTRLTVL.